This TCR beta chain was obtained from a study of blood T cell repertoires in COVID-19. Turning to the study itself: The samples span acute and convalescent COVID-19 from the United States, Italy and Spain. PBMCs, B-cell-depleted T cells, or T cells were the source of the cDNA or gDNA that made up the material.

In the original analysis: By means of reference gene primer amplification, nucleated cell counts were estimated. Measured with immunoSEQ multiplex PCR; TCRdb has only the in-frame clones, and not every one. D and trimming were read from the DNA, whereas the V and J calls and clone size are those reported in that table. The repertoire holds approximately 250,000 clones, with about nine tenths as singletons. V was cut by 10 bases and J by 1 base, with 17 bases left in between. CDR1 is LNHDA and CDR2 is SQIVND in the germline V gene (reference sequence). The CDR3 is 14 residues long. The rearrangement links TRBV19 to TRBJ2-7, with TRBD2 as a possible D gene (6 bases). The sequencing sample was made of peripheral blood. The TCR originated in a man aged 40-50 years with active or convalescent COVID-19. CDR3 coding DNA: TGTGCCAACCCTGCGGGACGGGAGTCCTACGAGCAGTACTTC. Protein product: CANPAGRESYEQYF.